The present T cell receptor beta chain was sequenced within a study of blood T cell repertoires in COVID-19. Study context: Material from acute and convalescent COVID-19 was sourced from the United States, Italy and Spain.

Original analysis: Cell counts per sample came from amplifying reference gene primers. TCRdb's copy holds only in-frame clones and misses some; the assay was immunoSEQ multiplex PCR. The V and J calls and clone size are taken from that table; D and trimming were inferred from the DNA. Among about 180,000 clones listed, over 75% were seen once. The CDR3 is 12 amino acids. This TCR was recovered from a woman between 18 and 29 years old who had recovered from COVID-19. The sequencing sample was made of PBMCs or T cells enriched from blood (not recorded which). The genes are TRBV21-1 and TRBJ1-1; TRBD1, the table's D call, was not compared with the DNA. TRBV21-1 is marked as a pseudogene. CDR3 sequence (DNA): TGTGCCAGCCGGGACAGGAACACTGAAGCTTTCTTT. This translates into CASRDRNTEAFF.